This TCR beta chain stems from a study of shared clonotypes between healthy human individuals. This CDR3 comprises 15 residues. The V gene's germline CDR1 is SGHTA and CDR2 FQGNSA. The V end was cut by 2 bases, the J end by 6 bases, with 14 bases between. Clones were read by immunoSEQ multiplex PCR, and TCRdb kept only the in-frame ones, dropping some. The sample lists a few million clones; over 90% were seen once. The clonotype comes from a man aged 18 to 30 in good health. Some clones in this sample may be carry-over from other donors' samples. V is TRBV7-2 and J is TRBJ1-5, with D perhaps matching TRBD1 (5 bases). The sample was naive CD4+ T cells from PBMCs. As to subset: CD45RA+ positively selected. CDR3 protein: CASSLWGPRGQPQHF. The CDR3 bases are TGTGCCAGCAGCTTATGGGGCCCGCGGGGTCAGCCCCAGCATTTT.